These 3 T cell receptor beta chains were sequenced from one sample in a study of cytomegalovirus exposure and HLA in healthy donors. This PCR relied on a set of 60 Vbeta primers and 13 Jbeta primers. Sequencing was performed with immunoSEQ multiplex PCR; in TCRdb, only in-frame clones are kept and a portion is missing. Of some 180,000 clones in the sample, roughly 82% were seen once. The specimen was PBMCs. All receptors derive from a man in his forties in good health and CMV-seronegative.

The chain has TRBV27 and TRBJ1-3; 7 nucleotides match TRBD1. Per the germline V gene, CDR1 is MNHEY and CDR2 is SMNVEV (reference sequence). The trim removed 2 bases at V and 2 bases at J, leaving 3 bases unmatched. This CDR3 comprises 15 residues. As DNA, the CDR3 is TGTGCCAGCAGTTTAACAGGGGTGGCTGGAAACACCATATATTTT. Amino acids: CASSLTGVAGNTIYF.

The chain joins TRBV30 to TRBJ1-2; D unresolved. CDR3 length equals 12 residues. CDR1 is GTSNPN and CDR2 is SVGIG in the germline V gene (reference sequence). Trimming removed 3 bases at V and 8 bases at J, with 13 bases between. The CDR3 DNA reads TGTGCCTGGAGCAATACTCCCGCGGGCTACACCTTC. Its protein is CAWSNTPAGYTF.

The rearrangement joins TRBV13 to TRBJ2-7; perhaps TRBD1 as D (6 bases). Per germline, CDR1 PRHDT and CDR2 FYEKMQ (reference sequence). Trimming shortened V by 5 bases and J by 1 base, and 12 bases separated the two germline ends. This CDR3 comprises 14 residues. DNA for the CDR3: TGTGCCAGCAGCCCTAACAGGGTATCCTACGAGCAGTACTTC. It encodes CASSPNRVSYEQYF.